These 27 T cell receptor beta chains were sequenced from one sample in a study of shared clonotypes between healthy human individuals. Some clones are missing from TCRdb's copy, which holds only in-frame ones; the method was immunoSEQ multiplex PCR. The table has roughly 1 million clones, about 80% seen once. Sequenced sample: memory CD4+ T cells sorted from blood. Subset given: CD45RA-negative fraction. All receptors derive from a man aged 18 to 30 in good health.

This chain uses TRBV23-1 with TRBJ1-5; D might be TRBD1 (6 bases). TRBV23-1 is noted as an ORF with a role that remains uncertain. Trimming cost V 0 bases and J 1 base, with 13 bases left between them. This CDR3 has 17 amino acids. CDR3 DNA: TGCGCCAGCAGTCAATCGATAGGGGGTGTCAGCAATCAGCCCCAGCATTTT. This codes for CASSQSIGGVSNQPQHF.

The rearrangement links TRBV6-4 to TRBJ1-5, with no clear D. V was clipped by 0 bases and J by 7 bases, with 10 bases between them. This CDR3 has 14 residues. The V gene's germline CDR1 is MRHNA and CDR2 SNTAGT. CDR3 sequence: CASSDSYTSQPQHF. The CDR3, as DNA: TGTGCCAGCAGTGACTCGTACACTTCCCAGCCCCAGCATTTT.

Comment on this clone: Other DNA variants within this sample encode the same CDR3. This chain joins TRBV18 and TRBJ2-7, with D perhaps matching TRBD1 (5 bases). The germline gives CDR1 KGHSH, CDR2 LQKENI. This CDR3 has 14 residues. V was cut by 3 bases and J by 2 bases, with 11 bases left in between. The CDR3 DNA reads TGTGCCAGCTCACCCCAGGGTGGCGCCTACGAGCAGTACTTC. Translated, it gives CASSPQGGAYEQYF.

The chain joins TRBV11-3 to TRBJ2-5; 9 bases fit TRBD1. V gave up 5 bases and J gave up 5 bases; unmatched junction bases: 18. The CDR3 consists of 18 residues. The germline gives CDR1 SGHNT, CDR2 YENEEA. The CDR3 nucleotides read TGTGCCAGCAGCCCTAAAGAGGACCGGGACAGGGTTACGGAGACCCAGTACTTC. Protein sequence: CASSPKEDRDRVTETQYF.

As DNA, the CDR3 is TGTGCAAGTCGCCTCTCCGGGGTCTTCACCTTC. This encodes CASRLSGVFTF. The chain uses TRBV12-2 and TRBJ1-2. TRBV12-2 has pseudogene status. This CDR3 is 11 amino acids long.

This chain links TRBV9 with TRBJ2-5; 8 nucleotides agree with TRBD2. Germline CDR1 reads SGDLS; CDR2 reads YYNGEE. V was pared by 4 bases and J by 1 base, with 3 bases of the junction left unmatched. This CDR3 contains 14 residues. The CDR3 spells CASSPGTSQETQYF. In DNA form, the CDR3 reads TGTGCCAGCAGCCCCGGGACTAGCCAAGAGACCCAGTACTTC.

For the CDR3, the DNA is TGTGCCAGTAGGAGTTCGGGTGTAAATCAGCCCCAGCATTTT. It translates to CASRSSGVNQPQHF. The chain has TRBV19 and TRBJ1-5; no clear D. Germline CDR1 is LNHDA and CDR2 is SQIVND (reference sequence). The V end lost 6 bases, the J end lost 4 bases, and 13 bases lay between the germline ends. The CDR3 totals 14 residues.

A word on this clone: Additional DNA sequences in this sample encode the identical CDR3. The chain carries TRBV5-4 and TRBJ2-5; no clear D. CDR3 length: 13 residues. V was clipped by 1 base and J by 1 base, with 5 bases between them. Germline V gene sequence: CDR1 SGHNT, CDR2 YYREEE (reference sequence). The CDR3 is CASSLTPQETQYF. CDR3 sequence (DNA): TGTGCCAGCAGCTTGACCCCCCAAGAGACCCAGTACTTC.

The chain uses TRBV18 and TRBJ2-1, with no clear D. CDR1 is KGHSH and CDR2 is LQKENI in the germline V gene. The CDR3 has 13 amino acids. The V end was cut by 3 bases, the J end by 9 bases, with 12 bases between. CDR3 in amino acids: CASSPRASIEQFF. The DNA for the CDR3 is TGTGCCAGCTCACCTAGGGCCAGTATTGAGCAGTTCTTC.

This chain joins TRBV19 and TRBJ2-3, with 9 bases lining up with TRBD1. The J segment lost 1 base and the V segment lost 4 bases, leaving 6 bases of the junction unmatched. This CDR3 contains 16 residues. Germline CDR1 reads LNHDA; CDR2 reads SQIVND (reference sequence). CDR3 sequence (DNA): TGTGCCAGTAGTAAGAACCGGGACAGGGGCACAGATACGCAGTATTTT. Amino acid sequence: CASSKNRDRGTDTQYF.

CDR3: CASSTGASYEQYF. CDR3 sequence (DNA): TGCGCCAGCTCGACAGGGGCGTCCTACGAGCAGTACTTC. This sequence joins TRBV5-1 and TRBJ2-7, with 8 bases aligning to TRBD1. Germline trimming cut 7 bases from V and 1 base from J; bases unmatched to any gene: 4. Germline V gene lookup returns CDR1 SGHRS and CDR2 YFSETQ. The CDR3 runs 13 residues.

V gene TRBV4-1 combines with J gene TRBJ2-3; 10 bases match TRBD2. Germline V gene sequence: CDR1 MGHRA, CDR2 YSYEKL. This CDR3 region has 19 residues. V lost 1 base and J lost 3; bases outside the gene matches: 13. The CDR3 loop reads CASSQGGSMLAGATDTQYF. Here the CDR3 DNA reads TGCGCCAGCAGCCAAGGCGGTTCGATGCTAGCGGGGGCGACAGATACGCAGTATTTT.

This clone showed up just once. CDR3: CAWNHPASSYEQYF. The CDR3 DNA reads as TGTGCCTGGAATCACCCCGCGAGCTCCTACGAGCAGTACTTC. This rearrangement joins TRBV30 to TRBJ2-7; D uncertain. From germline, CDR1 is GTSNPN and CDR2 SVGIG (reference sequence). Trimming cost V 4 bases and J 0 bases, with 13 bases left between them. This CDR3 is built from 14 residues.

The V and J genes are TRBV7-9 and TRBJ1-2, with TRBD1 as a possible D gene (5 bases). Per the germline V gene, CDR1 is SEHNR and CDR2 is FQNEAQ (reference sequence). Trimming removed 1 base from V and 8 bases from J, with 8 bases in between. The CDR3 runs to 12 residues. As DNA, the CDR3 is TGTGCCAGCAGCTTAGTCGGGGGAGGCTACACCTTC. Translation: CASSLVGGGYTF.

The CDR3 nucleotides read TGTGCCAGCTCACCAACGACAGGCGGGGAGCCCCAGCATTTT. Protein product: CASSPTTGGEPQHF. The chain employs TRBV18 and TRBJ1-5; possible D gene TRBD1, 6 bases. The CDR3 is 14 amino acids. CDR1 is KGHSH and CDR2 is LQKENI in the germline V gene. The V end lost 2 bases, the J end lost 8 bases, and 13 bases lay between the germline ends.

This chain uses TRBV6-6 with TRBJ2-5; 9 bases fit TRBD2. The V segment lost 4 bases and the J segment 5 bases; nucleotides outside the gene matches: 5. The CDR3 has 14 residues. Germline V gives CDR1 MNHNY, CDR2 SVGAGI (reference sequence). The CDR3 region has the DNA TGTGCCAGCAGTTTAGCGGGGGCAGACGAGACCCAGTACTTC. Translation: CASSLAGADETQYF.

The chain combines TRBV9 with TRBJ1-4; weak D call: TRBD1 (5 bases). V lost 6 bases and J 1 base, leaving 16 bases between the germline ends. Germline-derived CDR1 and CDR2 are SGDLS and YYNGEE. This CDR3 comprises 16 residues. CDR3 bases: TGTGCCAGCACCCCCGCCCGGGGCGGAACTAATGAAAAACTGTTTTTT. This translates into CASTPARGGTNEKLFF.

This clone was detected a few times. The same CDR3 can be traced to other DNA sequences in this sample. This chain uses TRBV5-4 with TRBJ2-2, with a possible D match to TRBD1 (6 bases). This CDR3 region has 14 residues. Trimming removed 0 bases at V and 4 bases at J, with 7 bases between. CDR1 is SGHNT, CDR2 YYREEE, per germline (reference sequence). CDR3 sequence reads: CASSLDRVTGELFF. The DNA for the CDR3 is TGTGCCAGCAGCTTGGACAGGGTCACCGGGGAGCTGTTTTTT.

This clone has more than one count but fewer than ten. The CDR3 loop is CASSPGTGNWNTEAFF. CDR3 DNA sequence: TGCGCCAGCAGCCCGGGGACAGGGAATTGGAACACTGAAGCTTTCTTT. V gene TRBV5-1 combines with J gene TRBJ1-1; 9 bases line up with TRBD1. The V and J ends lost 4 bases and 1 base, in that order; junction bases with no gene match: 8. From germline, CDR1 is SGHRS and CDR2 YFSETQ. This CDR3 spans 16 amino acids.

V is TRBV2 and J is TRBJ2-3; D gene uncertain. Trimming shortened V by 8 bases and J by 1 base, and 13 bases separated the two germline ends. CDR1 SNHLY and CDR2 FYNNEI come from the germline V gene. The CDR3 consists of 14 residues. The DNA for the CDR3 is TGTGCCAGCGCCGGGTTTTTGGGCACAGATACGCAGTATTTT. This translates into CASAGFLGTDTQYF. The variable domain in full, completed from reference TRBV2 and TRBJ2-3, reads EPEVTQTPSHQVTQMGQEVILRCVPISNHLYFYWYRQILGQKVEFLVSFYNNEISEKSEIFDDQFSVERPDGSNFTLKIRSTKLEDSAMYFCASAGFLGTDTQYFGPGTRLTVL.

The V call is TRBV11-2, the J call TRBJ2-7; D unclear. CDR3 length: 12 amino acids. CDR1 and CDR2 (germline): SGHAT, FQNNGV. V lost 1 base to trimming and J lost 3 bases, with 4 bases between them. This CDR3 reads CASSLGLYEQYF. Here the CDR3 DNA reads TGTGCCAGCAGCTTAGGGCTCTACGAGCAGTACTTC. Full variable domain (missing parts from reference TRBV11-2 and TRBJ2-7): EAGVAQSPRYKIIEKRQSVAFWCNPISGHATLYWYQQILGQGPKLLIQFQNNGVVDDSQLPKDRFSAERLKGVDSTLKIQPAKLEDSAVYLCASSLGLYEQYFGPGTRLTVT.

A word on this clone: This may be a read error, as it is one base from a much larger clone. The chain uses TRBV11-2 and TRBJ1-3; D gene ambiguous. This CDR3 contains 12 residues. CDR1 and CDR2 (germline): SGHAT, FQNNGV. In DNA, the CDR3 is TGTGCCAGGACGACGATCGGAAGCACCATATATTTT. It yields the protein CARTTIGSTIYF.

The gene calls are TRBV7-9 and TRBJ1-2; D might be TRBD1 (6 bases). This CDR3 spans 15 amino acids. Per germline, CDR1 SEHNR and CDR2 FQNEAQ (reference sequence). Trimming removed 1 base at V and 4 bases at J, with 13 bases between. The CDR3 sequence: CASSLDPRGLYGYTF. The CDR3 DNA follows: TGTGCCAGCAGCTTAGATCCCAGGGGCCTCTATGGCTACACCTTC.

CDR3 residues: CASSSSLGTQPTGEQYF. CDR3 nucleotide sequence: TGCGCCAGCAGCTCCTCGCTCGGGACCCAGCCGACGGGCGAGCAGTACTTC. The chain has TRBV10-1 and TRBJ2-7, with D perhaps TRBD1 or TRBD2 (5 bases each). The CDR3 loop spans 17 amino acids. The germline CDR1 and CDR2 sequences are WNHNN and SYGVQD (reference sequence). Trimming cost V 6 bases and J 6 bases, with 27 bases left between them.

This clone turned up a few times. This chain joins TRBV30 and TRBJ2-2; D tentatively reads TRBD1 or TRBD2 (5 bases each). Germline CDR1 is GTSNPN and CDR2 is SVGIG (reference sequence). Trimming took off 0 bases at V and 6 bases at J, with 14 bases between the two ends. The CDR3 contains 15 residues. The CDR3 bases are TGTGCCTGGAGTGTTAGAGTGAGAGGGGCCGGGGAGCTGTTTTTT. It codes for CAWSVRVRGAGELFF.

The chain links TRBV30 to TRBJ2-5, with TRBD2 as a possible D gene (5 bases). Germline V gene data show CDR1 as GTSNPN and CDR2 as SVGIG (reference sequence). V was pared by 3 bases and J by 2 bases, with 13 bases between. There are 14 residues in the CDR3. This chain's CDR3 is CAWRAPGSQETQYF. CDR3 nucleotides: TGTGCCTGGAGAGCACCGGGATCTCAAGAGACCCAGTACTTC.

V usage is TRBV2 and J usage is TRBJ2-5, with 7 nucleotides matching TRBD2. In germline, CDR1 is SNHLY, CDR2 FYNNEI. The V gene end was trimmed by 5 bases and the J gene end by 4 bases; junction bases not matched to a gene: 4. This CDR3 has 13 amino acids. The DNA of the CDR3 is TGTGCCAGCAGTAGCAGGGAGGGAGAGACCCAGTACTTC. Encoded protein: CASSSREGETQYF.